The subject of this entry is one TCR beta chain. Its antigen remains unknown. This record belongs to a study of glioma-infiltrating T cells after dendritic cell vaccination. V shed 2 bases, J shed 2 bases, and the junction held 2 bases outside the gene matches. The CDR3 covers 15 residues. Germline loops: CDR1 KGHSH, CDR2 LQKENI. Primers: 60 V beta forward and 13 J beta reverse. Libraries were prepared by immunoSEQ multiplex PCR; TCRdb keeps only in-frame clonotypes and omits some of them. The profile shows 80,000 to 100,000 clones, approximately 80% of them singletons. As for time point: after dendritic cell vaccination, including at tumor progression/relapse. General study results and limits: Few patients contributed both blood and tumor specimens.

Sequencing was performed on blood, taken after dendritic cell vaccination. The chain recombines TRBV18 with TRBJ2-1; 8 bases map to TRBD1. This receptor was taken from a human donor with glioblastoma. The CDR3: CASSPTQGAYNEQFF. DNA of the CDR3: TGTGCCAGCTCACCAACACAGGGGGCCTACAATGAGCAGTTCTTC. Filled out from reference TRBV18 and TRBJ2-1, the complete variable domain reads NAGVMQNPRHLVRRRGQEARLRCSPMKGHSHVYWYRQLPEEGLKFMVYLQKENIIDESGMPKERFSAEFPKEGPSILRIQQVVRGDSAAYFCASSPTQGAYNEQFFGPGTRLTVL.